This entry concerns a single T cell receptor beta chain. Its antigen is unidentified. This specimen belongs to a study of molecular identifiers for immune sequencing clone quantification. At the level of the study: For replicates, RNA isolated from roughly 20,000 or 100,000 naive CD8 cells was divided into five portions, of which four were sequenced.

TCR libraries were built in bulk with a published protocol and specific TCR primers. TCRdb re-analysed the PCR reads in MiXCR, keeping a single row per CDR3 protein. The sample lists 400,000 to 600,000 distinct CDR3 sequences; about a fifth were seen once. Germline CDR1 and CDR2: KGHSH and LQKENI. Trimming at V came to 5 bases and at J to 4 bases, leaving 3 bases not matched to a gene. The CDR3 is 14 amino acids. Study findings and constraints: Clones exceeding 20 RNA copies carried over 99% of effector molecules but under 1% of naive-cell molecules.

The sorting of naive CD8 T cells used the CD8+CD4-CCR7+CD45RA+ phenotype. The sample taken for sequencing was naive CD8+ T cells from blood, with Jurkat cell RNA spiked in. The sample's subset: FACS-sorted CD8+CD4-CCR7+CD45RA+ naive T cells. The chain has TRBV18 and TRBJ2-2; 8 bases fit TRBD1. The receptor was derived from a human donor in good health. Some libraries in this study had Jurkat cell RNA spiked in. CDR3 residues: CASSGDRPTGELFF. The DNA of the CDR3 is TGTGCCAGCTCAGGGGACAGGCCCACCGGGGAGCTGTTTTTT.